These T cell receptor beta chains were read from a single sample in a study of technical replicates of blood from several donors. Sequencing used immunoSEQ multiplex PCR; TCRdb keeps in-frame clones, though not all of them. Among about 74,000 clones, over 90% were seen once, and the ten largest hold roughly 0.25%. Material for sequencing was T cells isolated from PBMCs. These receptors all come from a human donor in good health. Both conserved end residues are part of each CDR3. Each record gives: V gene, J gene, CDR3 protein.

TRBV4-1	TRBJ1-1	CASSQRDRITEAFF
TRBV6-1	TRBJ2-7	CASSELPGLTYEQYF
TRBV7-3	TRBJ2-2	CASSLIHRVDTGELFF
TRBV19	TRBJ2-3	CASSLGDRDTDTQYF
TRBV6-4	TRBJ2-1	CASSDLAGGVSEQFF
TRBV4-1	TRBJ2-7	CASSQRQYYEQYF
TRBV9	TRBJ1-3	CASSVVSGYGNTIYF
TRBV28	TRBJ1-2	CAITQGVLGYTF
TRBV2	TRBJ1-1	CASSGQPEAFF
TRBV6-5	TRBJ1-1	CASSSRTEAFF
TRBV28	TRBJ2-5	CASSQSQRGTQYF
TRBV5-4	TRBJ1-1	CASSLFRTEAFF
TRBV10-3	TRBJ2-5	CAISELTEETQYF
TRBV4-1	TRBJ2-7	CASSRLAAGMEYEQYF
TRBV27	TRBJ2-7	CASSLSPNYEQYF
TRBV5-4	TRBJ2-2	CASSLGEVAGGSGGELFF
TRBV6-1	TRBJ2-5	CASGGRMGETQYF
TRBV4-1	TRBJ1-1	CASSQAGIGNTEAFF
TRBV2	TRBJ2-2	CASSGDSLNTGELFF
TRBV11-2	TRBJ2-6	CASSFFVGGSGANVLTF
TRBV7-9	TRBJ2-3	CASSLVLTSGRGTDTQYF
TRBV30	TRBJ1-2	CAWSLGGGDYGYTF
TRBV29-1	TRBJ2-1	CSVDELAGFDEQFF
TRBV6-6	TRBJ1-1	CASSYSRASTEAFF
TRBV6-1	TRBJ1-6	CASSERSRGTSPLHF
TRBV7-7	TRBJ2-1	CASSLASSNEQFF
TRBV25-1	TRBJ1-4	CASSASDEKLFF
TRBV19	TRBJ2-1	CASSLQLAGGYNEQFF
TRBV2	TRBJ2-2	CASKQANTGELFF